Sequencing of this TCR beta chain was carried out in a study of cytomegalovirus exposure and HLA in healthy donors. The wider study: HLA-typed donors were the source of about 85 million unique TCRs, which an early data release held. Overall study results and limits: Whilst most TCR sequences proved rare, a subset of public TCRs occurred across many donors.

This PCR relied on a set of 60 Vbeta primers and 13 Jbeta primers. TCRdb keeps only in-frame clones here, not all; method: immunoSEQ multiplex PCR. The table lists around 170,000 clones, more than 65% of them singletons, with approximately 0.55% in the top ten. CDR1 is SGDLS, CDR2 YYNGEE, per germline. The CDR3 runs 16 residues. Germline trimming cut 3 bases from V and 8 bases from J; bases unmatched to any gene: 10. In regard to this clone: As yet, its antigen is unknown.

Healthy donors of bone marrow made up the group. Nominally healthy donors provided the samples, though records likely missed some immune exposures. Sequenced input: PBMCs. This chain uses TRBV9 with TRBJ2-1; 11 bases fit TRBD2. The source of this sequence is a woman aged 50 to 60 in good health and CMV-seronegative. The CDR3 bases are TGTGCCAGCAGCGCCCATAGCGGGAGGGGTGTGGATGAGCAGTTCTTC. Residues: CASSAHSGRGVDEQFF. Full variable domain (rest looked up from reference TRBV9 and TRBJ2-1): DSGVTQTPKHLITATGQRVTLRCSPRSGDLSVYWYQQSLDQGLQFLIQYYNGEERAKGNILERFSAQQFPDLHSELNLSSLELGDSALYFCASSAHSGRGVDEQFFGPGTRLTVL.